The source of this T cell receptor beta chain is a study of T cells in Graves' hyperthyroidism and ophthalmopathy (dated 2019 in TCRdb). Looking at the study overall: Peripheral blood was collected at initial diagnosis, before any treatment. Thyroid tissue and blood T-cell repertoires from roughly 6 Graves' hyperthyroidism patients were also compared in the study. TCR Vbeta CDR3 sequencing of fewer than 150 peripheral blood samples (over 40 ophthalmopathy, about 80 hyperthyroidism and roughly 17 progressor patients) is reported in the paper. After blood sampling, hyperthyroidism patients were treated with methimazole at a starting dose of 30 mg daily, and ophthalmopathy patients were treated with high-dose intravenous methylprednisolone. The roughly 94 discovery patients were randomly split 7:3 into training and test sets. To identify TCR V-J signatures that set the groups apart, the researchers used a discovery cohort of roughly 100 patients, made up of around 42 with Graves' ophthalmopathy and about 55 with stable Graves' hyperthyroidism. An independent validation cohort of around 20 hyperthyroidism patients and over 15 patients who later progressed to ophthalmopathy tested prospective prediction of ophthalmopathy.

Amplification of TCR beta CDR3 regions was carried out from RNA transcripts. The TCR CDR3 was subjected to a first round of RT-PCR using the HTBI primer set and the Qiagen OneStep RT-PCR kit. A second multiplex PCR round built the libraries, followed by size selection and purification. The libraries were sequenced on an Illumina HiSeq2000 using paired-end 100 bp reads. Per the authors' processing: Raw data were processed with SOAPnuke, discarding reads with adapters, uncalled bases, mean Phred below 15, or no exact constant-primer or identifier match. COPE v1.2.5 was used to merge high-quality paired reads, and clonotypes were defined as unique nucleotide sequences. MiTCR v1.1 was used to align clonotypes to the IMGT TRBV, TRBD and TRBJ reference segments. The analysis included only V-J combinations with a frequency above 0.0001, which together covered more than 98% of the repertoires. The TCS score was defined as the ratio of F50 (clonal expansion) to E x V (chaos), calculated using BLOSUM62-based TCRdist between CDR3 peptides within each V-J. Welch's t-statistics and random forest reduced some 510 V-J features to 10 to 15, which were used in a naive Bayes classifier (R e1071). TCRdb itself trimmed the public reads at Q25 with fastp, ran MiXCR and retained productive beta chains. Rows matching on CDR3 protein sequence are summarized as one entry with the most common DNA and genes. In this record, the V and J calls reflect TCRdb's handling and not the investigators' own analysis. This sample comprises some 740,000 distinct CDR3 sequences, 11% to 15% of them detected only once. Roughly 10% of the sample goes to the ten largest clones.

Beyond this particular receptor, the publication reports: Sample size was not statistically predetermined, and investigators were not blinded to group allocation. In validation, the model predicted progression to ophthalmopathy a median of roughly 6.2 months before onset, with about 64% sensitivity and about 72% specificity. Most expanded thyroid clonotypes (frequency above 0.001) were also found in blood, which suggests that blood repertoires may mirror thyroid immune responses. A 13 V-J signature model separated ophthalmopathy from stable hyperthyroidism, with about 88% sensitivity and around 84% specificity in cross-validation and 80%/75% in testing.

Graves' hyperthyroidism was defined as stable when no progression to ophthalmopathy occurred over 18 months of follow-up. Hyperthyroidism patients were newly diagnosed, had a disease duration of under 2 months, and were aged 18 to 65 years. The study excluded patients with uncontrolled infections, other autoimmune diseases, pregnancy or lactation. Diagnoses relied on clinical symptoms, serum thyroxine and TRAb, thyroid ultrasound and orbital computed tomography. PBMCs were isolated from roughly 10 ml of fresh peripheral blood by Ficoll-Paque density gradient centrifugation. Trizol reagent was used to extract total RNA, and RNA quality was then checked on an Agilent 2100 Bioanalyzer. A distance of 15 bases separates the germline ends of V and J, which lose 7 bases and 2 bases respectively. The germline V gene gives CDR1 as SGHAT and CDR2 as FQNNGV. The CDR3, from cysteine to phenylalanine, totals 14 residues. The only DNA kept is the CDR3, 42 bases in frame from the first base.

This clonotype was detected many times. Its antigen remains undetermined. One base away there is no much larger clone; base qualities are not given. This sequence originates from a woman aged 18-29 years with Graves' hyperthyroidism. This sequence uses TRBV11-2 and TRBJ2-7; the D segment may tentatively be TRBD1 or TRBD2, each giving 5 matched bases. The sequenced sample was blood. The CDR3 protein sequence reads: CASTFGDGPYEQYF. Here is the DNA: TGTGCCAGCACCTTCGGGGACGGACCCTACGAGCAGTACTTC.